Below are 20 T cell receptor beta chains sequenced from a single sample in a study of immune characterization of retroperitoneal liposarcoma. TCRdb recomputed calls from the PCR reads with MiXCR, one row per CDR3 protein. The sample has about 10,000 distinct CDR3 sequences, around a third seen once. The sample taken for sequencing was tumor tissue. The receptors stem from a male donor with retroperitoneal liposarcoma.

The J gene is TRBJ2-1, the V gene TRBV12-3 or TRBV12-4; 11 positions match TRBD2. The ends lost 5 bases at V and 10 bases at J; junction bases unmatched: 19. The CDR3 consists of 18 residues. The CDR3 sequence is CASSETQKLAGVPYEQFF. The CDR3 nucleotides are TGTGCCAGCAGTGAGACACAAAAACTAGCGGGGGTCCCCTACGAGCAGTTCTTC.

The chain employs TRBV28 and TRBJ2-5; TRBD1 matches 8 bases. The assigned J gene may be wrong: the sequence end matches TRBJ2-7 better. The germline V gene encodes CDR1 MDHEN and CDR2 SYDVKM. This CDR3 spans 15 amino acids. CDR3 residues: CASSLRAGGLYEQYF. Written as DNA, the CDR3 is TGTGCCAGCAGTTTAAGGGCAGGGGGCCTTTACGAGCAGTACTTC.

The count of this clonotype is one. The chain joins TRBV7-4 to TRBJ2-5; 8 bases line up with TRBD2. This CDR3 has 15 amino acids. The V and J ends lost 1 base and 6 bases, in that order; junction bases with no gene match: 7. The germline CDR1 and CDR2 sequences are SGHVT and SQSDAQ. CDR3 sequence (DNA): TGTGCCAGCAGCTTAGTGATAGCGGGATGGAAGACCCAGTACTTC. It is translated as CASSLVIAGWKTQYF.

V usage is TRBV6-1 and J usage is TRBJ2-1, with D unclear. The CDR3 runs to 14 residues. Germline V gene data show CDR1 as MNHNS and CDR2 as SASEGT. Trimming removed 2 bases at V and 8 bases at J, with 13 bases between. For the CDR3, the DNA is TGTGCCAGCAGTGAAATCGGTACTGTTGATGAGCAGTTCTTC. Its translation: CASSEIGTVDEQFF.

This rearrangement joins TRBV6-2 or TRBV6-3 to TRBJ2-5; possible D gene TRBD1, 5 bases. The DNA end is more similar to TRBJ2-7, so the J call may be wrong. This CDR3 region has 14 residues. Germline V lookup: CDR1 MNHEY, CDR2 SVGEGT. CDR3 DNA: TGTGCCAGCAGTTACTCGGCAGGGCCGTACGAGCAGTACTTC. Translation gives CASSYSAGPYEQYF.

This clonotype showed up just once. The chain uses TRBV6-1 and TRBJ2-2; 7 bases agree with TRBD1. V was pared by 5 bases and J by 0 bases, with 15 bases of the junction left unmatched. The CDR3 contains 19 residues. Per the germline V gene, CDR1 is MNHNS and CDR2 is SASEGT. CDR3 residues: CASSTNGIPGQTNTGELFF. In DNA, the CDR3 is TGTGCCAGCAGTACGAATGGAATTCCGGGACAGACGAACACCGGGGAGCTGTTTTTT.

The chain has TRBV6-1 and TRBJ2-3, with 7 bases lining up with TRBD2. V was pared by 1 base and J by 3 bases, with 7 bases of the junction left unmatched. Germline lookup yields CDR1 MNHNS and CDR2 SASEGT. This CDR3 has 16 amino acids. CDR3 sequence: CASSEGWAGVTDTQYF. The CDR3 nucleotides are TGTGCCAGCAGTGAAGGTTGGGCGGGAGTGACAGATACGCAGTATTTT.

This chain joins TRBV12-3 or TRBV12-4 and TRBJ2-1, with D perhaps matching TRBD1 or TRBD2 (5 bases each). The end of the DNA fits TRBJ2-7 better, so the J call may be wrong. The CDR3 covers 15 residues. For the CDR3, the DNA is TGTGCCAGCAGTCCCGGTTCGGGACCTGACAATGAGCAGTACTTC. Translated, it gives CASSPGSGPDNEQYF.

The V call is TRBV9, the J call TRBJ2-1, with D unclear. Matching the DNA end better, TRBJ2-7 makes the J call doubtful. This CDR3 is built from 13 residues. Germline lookup yields CDR1 SGDLS and CDR2 YYNGEE. CDR3 loop: CASSGLVVNEQYF. In nucleotides, the CDR3 is TGTGCCAGCAGCGGGCTAGTCGTCAACGAGCAGTACTTC.

The chain combines TRBV6-1 with TRBJ1-2; TRBD1 matches at 8 bases. The CDR3 has 14 residues. The V gene's germline CDR1 is MNHNS and CDR2 SASEGT. V gave up 5 bases and J gave up 7 bases; unmatched junction bases: 9. The CDR3 nucleotides read TGTGCCAGCAGTATGTCGGACAGGGTTAGTGGCTACACCTTC. The encoded protein is CASSMSDRVSGYTF.

The chain carries TRBV6-1 and TRBJ2-3; a possible D gene is TRBD1 (6 bases). CDR1 MNHNS and CDR2 SASEGT come from the germline V gene. This CDR3 is built from 15 residues. V was clipped by 1 base and J by 0 bases, with 8 bases between them. The CDR3: CASSEGDRSTDTQYF. CDR3 coding DNA: TGTGCCAGCAGTGAAGGTGACAGGAGCACAGATACGCAGTATTTT.

This clonotype showed up many times. The V and J genes are TRBV7-9 and TRBJ2-5, with 7 bases identical to TRBD1. The V gene's germline CDR1 is SEHNR and CDR2 FQNEAQ (reference sequence). The CDR3 has 14 residues. Trimming took 6 bases from V and 4 from J; bases not matched to a gene: 8. The CDR3 DNA is TGTGCCAGCAGTCGAACCGACAGGGTAGAGACCCAGTACTTC. It translates to CASSRTDRVETQYF.

This clonotype was counted many times. The CDR3 nucleotides read TGTGCCAGCAGGGTGGACAGATCTGTTTCAAATGAGCAGTACTTC. This encodes CASRVDRSVSNEQYF. The chain uses TRBV6-1 and TRBJ2-1, with a weak D call TRBD1 (6 bases). With the DNA end fitting TRBJ2-7 better, the J assignment may be wrong. The CDR3 spans 15 residues. The V gene's germline CDR1 is MNHNS and CDR2 SASEGT.

There are a few counts of this clonotype. The CDR3 DNA reads TGTGCCAGCAGAGAGGGGGGGTTAGAGGACGAGCAGTTCTTC. Protein: CASREGGLEDEQFF. The V and J genes are TRBV6-1 and TRBJ2-1, with D possibly being TRBD2 (7 bases). Trimming took off 6 bases at V and 10 bases at J, with 19 bases between the two ends. This CDR3 has 14 residues. The germline CDR1 and CDR2 sequences are MNHNS and SASEGT.

The chain has TRBV25-1 and TRBJ1-2; tentatively, D is TRBD1 (6 bases). Germline V gives CDR1 MGHDK, CDR2 SYGVNS. CDR3 size: 13 residues. Trimming stripped 6 bases from V and 2 bases from J, with 10 bases between. The CDR3 loop is CASSSGTNYGYTF. Here the CDR3 DNA reads TGTGCCAGCAGCTCCGGGACAAACTATGGCTACACCTTC.

This clonotype was seen a few times. The chain employs TRBV6-1 and TRBJ2-6; 11 nucleotides line up with TRBD1. The junction had 3 bases not matched to a gene; V was cut back by 4 bases and J by 1 base. The CDR3 sequence is 17 residues long. From germline, CDR1 is MNHNS and CDR2 SASEGT. The CDR3 DNA follows: TGTGCCAGCAGTGCCGGGACAGGGGGTTCTGGGGCCAACGTCCTGACTTTC. Protein sequence: CASSAGTGGSGANVLTF.

The chain combines TRBV7-8 with TRBJ2-1; 11 bases fit TRBD2. The CDR3 totals 15 residues. In germline, CDR1 is SGHVS, CDR2 FQNEAQ. V lost 5 bases to trimming and J lost 10 bases; unmatched junction nucleotides: 10. CDR3 nucleotide sequence: TGTGCCAGCAGCGCAGGGACTAGCGGAACCTACGAGCAGTTCTTC. This translates into CASSAGTSGTYEQFF.

This clonotype was seen many times. The chain carries TRBV7-2 and TRBJ2-1; D is uncertain. The V and J ends lost 1 base and 10 bases respectively, with 8 bases between them. Germline V gene lookup returns CDR1 SGHTA and CDR2 FQGNSA. This CDR3 is 12 amino acids long. CDR3 sequence: CASSLGYYEQFF. In nucleotides, the CDR3 is TGTGCCAGCAGCTTAGGATATTACGAGCAGTTCTTC.

This clonotype was observed many times. The chain uses TRBV6-2 or TRBV6-3 and TRBJ2-3, with 11 positions matching TRBD2. With 1 base clipped from V and 5 bases from J, the junction kept 5 bases outside the gene matches. The CDR3 consists of 16 residues. Germline V gene lookup returns CDR1 MNHEY and CDR2 SVGEGT. CDR3 amino acids: CASSYYGTSGEDTQYF. CDR3 coding DNA: TGTGCCAGCAGTTACTACGGGACTAGCGGCGAAGATACGCAGTATTTT.

This clonotype was counted a few times. The chain recombines TRBV27 with TRBJ2-1, with D possibly being TRBD2 (6 bases). Germline loops: CDR1 MNHEY, CDR2 SMNVEV (reference sequence). V lost 5 bases and J 4 bases, leaving 12 bases between the germline ends. The CDR3 is 14 residues long. CDR3 nucleotides: TGTGCCAGCAGTGTTGGAGGGGTGTACAATGAGCAGTTCTTC. This sequence encodes CASSVGGVYNEQFF.